This T cell receptor beta chain was captured in a study of blood T cell repertoires in COVID-19. The wider study: Whether acute or convalescent, the COVID-19 samples came from the United States, Italy and Spain. T cells, B-cell-depleted T cells, or PBMCs supplied cDNA or gDNA.

Trimming removed 7 bases from V and 1 base from J, with 15 bases in between. The CDR3 runs to 15 residues. Germline CDR1 SNHLY, CDR2 FYNNEI. Clones were sequenced by immunoSEQ multiplex PCR, and TCRdb holds only the in-frame ones, with some missing. The sample carries roughly 80,000 clones, about four fifths recorded once. Material for sequencing was peripheral blood. The J gene is TRBJ2-3, the V gene TRBV2; tentatively, D is TRBD2 (6 bases). The sequence was obtained from a human donor in a cohort sampled during active COVID-19. CDR3 nucleotides: TGTGCCAGCACGCTAGGGGCGGGACGCACAGATACGCAGTATTTT. It is translated as CASTLGAGRTDTQYF.